The 3 T cell receptor beta chains presented below share a single source sample, sequenced in a study of post-analysis software for immune sequencing data. Unique molecular identifiers were carried by the TCR beta cDNA libraries. TCRdb ran MiXCR on the PCR reads and lists one entry per CDR3 protein. Among 150,000 or so distinct CDR3 sequences listed, around 36% were seen once. Source: blood, taken after autologous hematopoietic stem cell transplantation. The origin of the receptors is a girl under 18 with multiple sclerosis.

The rearrangement links TRBV7-2 to TRBJ2-3, with 7 nucleotides matching TRBD1. Looked up from germline, CDR1 is SGHTA and CDR2 is FQGNSA. The V segment lost 1 base and the J segment 6 bases; nucleotides outside the gene matches: 4. This CDR3 comprises 14 residues. Here the CDR3 reads CASSLGQGVDTQYF. CDR3 DNA: TGTGCCAGCAGCTTAGGACAGGGTGTGGATACGCAGTATTTT.

The chain has TRBV12-3 or TRBV12-4 and TRBJ1-5, with 10 bases matching TRBD1. Trimming cost V 6 bases and J 9 bases; bases outside gene matches: 14. CDR3 length: 16 residues. CDR3 bases: TGTGCCAGCAGCCTGGGGGACAGGGGCCCTTATAGGCCCCAGCATTTT. Its protein is CASSLGDRGPYRPQHF.

V is TRBV24-1 and J is TRBJ2-1; 8 bases line up with TRBD2. The CDR3 is 17 amino acids. CDR1 and CDR2 (germline): KGHDR, SFDVKD. The ends lost 5 bases at V and 4 bases at J; junction bases unmatched: 12. In DNA form, the CDR3 reads TGTGCCACCAGTGGGGGGTTAGTAGCGGGAATATACAATGAGCAGTTCTTC. This codes for CATSGGLVAGIYNEQFF.